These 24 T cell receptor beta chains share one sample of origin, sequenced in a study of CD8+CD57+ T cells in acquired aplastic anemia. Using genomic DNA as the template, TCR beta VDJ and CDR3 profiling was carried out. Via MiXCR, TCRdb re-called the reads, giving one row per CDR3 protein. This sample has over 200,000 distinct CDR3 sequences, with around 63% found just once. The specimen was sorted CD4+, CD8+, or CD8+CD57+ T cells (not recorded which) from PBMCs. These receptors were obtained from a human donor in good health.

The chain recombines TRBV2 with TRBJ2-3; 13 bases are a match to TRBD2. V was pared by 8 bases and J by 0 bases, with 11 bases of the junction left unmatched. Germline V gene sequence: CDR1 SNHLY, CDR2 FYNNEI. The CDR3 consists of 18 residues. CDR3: CASARLAGGSISTDTQYF. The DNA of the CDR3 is TGTGCCAGCGCGCGACTAGCGGGAGGTTCCATTAGCACAGATACGCAGTATTTT.

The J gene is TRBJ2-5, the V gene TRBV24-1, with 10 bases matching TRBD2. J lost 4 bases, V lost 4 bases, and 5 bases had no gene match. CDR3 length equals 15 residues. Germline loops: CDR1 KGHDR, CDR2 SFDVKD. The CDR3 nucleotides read TGTGCCACCAGTGACAGCGGGGGGGTAGGAGAGACCCAGTACTTC. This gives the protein CATSDSGGVGETQYF.

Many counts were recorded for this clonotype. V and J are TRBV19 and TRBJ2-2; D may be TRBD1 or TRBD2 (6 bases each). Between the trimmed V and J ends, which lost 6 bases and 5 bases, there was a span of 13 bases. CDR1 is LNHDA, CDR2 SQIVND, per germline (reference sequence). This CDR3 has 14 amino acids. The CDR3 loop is CASRGGLRTGELFF. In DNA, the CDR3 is TGTGCCAGTAGGGGGGGCTTAAGGACCGGGGAGCTGTTTTTT.

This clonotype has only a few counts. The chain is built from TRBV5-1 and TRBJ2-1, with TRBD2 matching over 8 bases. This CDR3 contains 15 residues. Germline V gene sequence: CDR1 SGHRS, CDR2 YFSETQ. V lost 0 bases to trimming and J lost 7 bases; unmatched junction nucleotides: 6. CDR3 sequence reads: CASSLVAGKRNEQFF. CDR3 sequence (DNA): TGCGCCAGCAGCTTGGTAGCGGGGAAGCGGAATGAGCAGTTCTTC.

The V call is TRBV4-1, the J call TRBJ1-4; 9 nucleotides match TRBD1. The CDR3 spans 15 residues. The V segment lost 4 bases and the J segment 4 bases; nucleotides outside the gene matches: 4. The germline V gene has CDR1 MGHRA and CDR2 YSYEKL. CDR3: CASSPLGQGNEKLFF. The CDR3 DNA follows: TGCGCCAGCAGCCCATTGGGACAGGGTAATGAAAAACTGTTTTTT.

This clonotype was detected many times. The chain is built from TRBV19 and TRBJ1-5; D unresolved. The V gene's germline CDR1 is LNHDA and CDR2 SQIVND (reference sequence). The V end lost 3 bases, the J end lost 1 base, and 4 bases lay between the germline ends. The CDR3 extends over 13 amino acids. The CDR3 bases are TGTGCCAGTAGTATGGAAAGCAATCAGCCCCAGCATTTT. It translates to CASSMESNQPQHF.

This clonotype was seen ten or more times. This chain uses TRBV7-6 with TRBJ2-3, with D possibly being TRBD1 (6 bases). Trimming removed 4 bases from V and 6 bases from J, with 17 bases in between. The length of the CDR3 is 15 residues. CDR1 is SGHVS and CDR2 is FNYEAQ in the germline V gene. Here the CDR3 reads CASSSLRGSGDTQYF. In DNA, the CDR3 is TGTGCCAGCAGCTCCCTTAGGGGGTCTGGCGATACGCAGTATTTT.

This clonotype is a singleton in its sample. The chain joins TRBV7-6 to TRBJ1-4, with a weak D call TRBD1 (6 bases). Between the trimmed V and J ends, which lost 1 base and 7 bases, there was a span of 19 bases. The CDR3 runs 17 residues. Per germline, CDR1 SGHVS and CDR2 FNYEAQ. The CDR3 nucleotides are TGTGCCAGCAGCTTAGGGGCGTCGGGGGGCTTAAGTGAAAAACTGTTTTTT. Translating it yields CASSLGASGGLSEKLFF.

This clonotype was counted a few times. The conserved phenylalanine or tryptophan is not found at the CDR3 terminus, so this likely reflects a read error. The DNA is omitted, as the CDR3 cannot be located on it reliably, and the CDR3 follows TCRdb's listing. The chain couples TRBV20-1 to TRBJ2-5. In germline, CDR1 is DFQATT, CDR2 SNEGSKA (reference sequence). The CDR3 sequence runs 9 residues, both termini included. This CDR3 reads CSARDPRAS.

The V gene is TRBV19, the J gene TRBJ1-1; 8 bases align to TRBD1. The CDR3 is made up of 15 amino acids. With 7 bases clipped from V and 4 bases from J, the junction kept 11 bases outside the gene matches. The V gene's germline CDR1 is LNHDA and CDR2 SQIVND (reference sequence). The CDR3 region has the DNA TGTGCCAGTACCTCGGGTGACAGGGGCAGCACTGAAGCTTTCTTT. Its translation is CASTSGDRGSTEAFF.

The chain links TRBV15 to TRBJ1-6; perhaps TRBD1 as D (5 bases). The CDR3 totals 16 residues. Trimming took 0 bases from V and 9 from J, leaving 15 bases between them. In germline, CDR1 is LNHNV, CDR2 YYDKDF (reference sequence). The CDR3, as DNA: TGTGCCACCAGCAGAGATCCTTCAGGGAGAAGTTCACCCCTCCACTTT. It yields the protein CATSRDPSGRSSPLHF. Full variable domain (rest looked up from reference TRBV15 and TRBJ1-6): DAMVIQNPRYQVTQFGKPVTLSCSQTLNHNVMYWYQQKSSQAPKLLFHYYDKDFNNEADTPDNFQSRRPNTSFCFLDIRSPGLGDTAMYLCATSRDPSGRSSPLHFGNGTRLTVT.

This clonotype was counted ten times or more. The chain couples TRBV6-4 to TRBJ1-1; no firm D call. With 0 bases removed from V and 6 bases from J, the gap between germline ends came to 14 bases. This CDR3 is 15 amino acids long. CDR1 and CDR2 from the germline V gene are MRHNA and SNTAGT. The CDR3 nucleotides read TGTGCCAGCAGTGACTCTGCGACTGCGGCTGCTGAAGCTTTCTTT. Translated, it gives CASSDSATAAAEAFF.

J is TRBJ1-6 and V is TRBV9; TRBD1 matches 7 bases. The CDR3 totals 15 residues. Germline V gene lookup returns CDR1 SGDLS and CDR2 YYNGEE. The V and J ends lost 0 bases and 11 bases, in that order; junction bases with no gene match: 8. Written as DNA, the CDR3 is TGTGCCAGCAGCGTAGAGGGACAGCTAACTGCACCCCTCCACTTT. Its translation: CASSVEGQLTAPLHF.

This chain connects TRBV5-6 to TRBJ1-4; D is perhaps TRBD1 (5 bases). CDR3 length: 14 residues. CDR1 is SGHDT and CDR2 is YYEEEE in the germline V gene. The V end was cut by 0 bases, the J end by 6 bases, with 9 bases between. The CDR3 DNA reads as TGTGCCAGCAGCTTGGTCGGGACCGATGAAAAACTGTTTTTT. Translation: CASSLVGTDEKLFF.

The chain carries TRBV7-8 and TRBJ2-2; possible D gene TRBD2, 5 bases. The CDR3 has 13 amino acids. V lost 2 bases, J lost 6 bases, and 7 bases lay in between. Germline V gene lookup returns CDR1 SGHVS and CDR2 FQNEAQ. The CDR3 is CASSLTGSGELFF. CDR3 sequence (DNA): TGTGCCAGCAGCTTAACGGGATCCGGGGAGCTGTTTTTT.

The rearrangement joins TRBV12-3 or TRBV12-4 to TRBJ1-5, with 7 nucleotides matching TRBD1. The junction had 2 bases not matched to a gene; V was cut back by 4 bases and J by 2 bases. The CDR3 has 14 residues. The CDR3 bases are TGTGCCAGCAGTTCGGGACAGCGCAATCAGCCCCAGCATTTT. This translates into CASSSGQRNQPQHF.

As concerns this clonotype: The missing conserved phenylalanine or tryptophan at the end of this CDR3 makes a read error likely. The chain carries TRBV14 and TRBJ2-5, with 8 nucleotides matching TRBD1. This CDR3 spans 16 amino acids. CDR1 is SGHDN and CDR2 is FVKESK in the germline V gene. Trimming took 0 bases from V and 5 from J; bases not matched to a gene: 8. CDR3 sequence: CASSQDEDRDGETQYS. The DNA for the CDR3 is TGTGCCAGCAGCCAAGACGAGGACAGGGATGGGGAGACCCAGTACTCC.

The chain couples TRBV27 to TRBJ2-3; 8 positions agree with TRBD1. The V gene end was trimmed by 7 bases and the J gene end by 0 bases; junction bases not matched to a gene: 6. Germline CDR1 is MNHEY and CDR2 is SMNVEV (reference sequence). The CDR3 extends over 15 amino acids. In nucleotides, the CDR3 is TGTGCCAGCACCCCGGGACAGGCAAGCACAGATACGCAGTATTTT. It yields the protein CASTPGQASTDTQYF.

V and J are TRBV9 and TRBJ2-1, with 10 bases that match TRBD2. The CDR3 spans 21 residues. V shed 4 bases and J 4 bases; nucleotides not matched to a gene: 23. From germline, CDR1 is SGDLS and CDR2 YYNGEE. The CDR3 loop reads CASSTRIEASGGKRDYNEQFF. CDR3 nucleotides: TGTGCCAGCAGCACAAGGATAGAGGCTAGCGGGGGTAAACGGGATTACAATGAGCAGTTCTTC.

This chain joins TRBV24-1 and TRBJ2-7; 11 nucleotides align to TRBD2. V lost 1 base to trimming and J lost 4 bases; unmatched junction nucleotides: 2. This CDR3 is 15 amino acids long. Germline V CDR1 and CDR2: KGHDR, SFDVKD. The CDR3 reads CATSDFSSGRYEQYF. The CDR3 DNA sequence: TGTGCCACCAGTGATTTTTCTAGCGGGAGGTACGAGCAGTACTTC.

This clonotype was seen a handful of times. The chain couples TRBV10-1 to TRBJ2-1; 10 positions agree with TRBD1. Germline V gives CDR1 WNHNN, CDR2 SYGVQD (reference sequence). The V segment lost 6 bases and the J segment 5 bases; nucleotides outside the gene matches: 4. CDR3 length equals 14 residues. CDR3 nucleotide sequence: TGCGCCAGCAGCCGGGACAGGGGAAACAATGAGCAGTTCTTC. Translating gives CASSRDRGNNEQFF.

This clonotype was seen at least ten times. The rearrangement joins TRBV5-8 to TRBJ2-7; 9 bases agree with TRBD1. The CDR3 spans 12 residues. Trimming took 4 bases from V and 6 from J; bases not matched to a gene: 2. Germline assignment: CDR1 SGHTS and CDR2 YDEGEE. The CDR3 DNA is TGTGCCAGCAGCCCGGACAGGGGCGAGCAGTACTTC. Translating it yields CASSPDRGEQYF.

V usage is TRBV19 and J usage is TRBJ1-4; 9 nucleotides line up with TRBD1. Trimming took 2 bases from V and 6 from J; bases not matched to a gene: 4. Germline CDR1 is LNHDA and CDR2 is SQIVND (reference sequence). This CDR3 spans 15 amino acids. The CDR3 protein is CASSIQRTGDEKLFF. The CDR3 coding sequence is TGTGCCAGTAGTATACAACGGACAGGGGATGAAAAACTGTTTTTT.

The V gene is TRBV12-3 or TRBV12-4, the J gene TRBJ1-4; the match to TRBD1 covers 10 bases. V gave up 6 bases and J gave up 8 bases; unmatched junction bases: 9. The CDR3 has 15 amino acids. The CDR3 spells CASREGQGGREKLFF. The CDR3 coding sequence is TGTGCCAGCAGGGAAGGACAGGGGGGCCGCGAAAAACTGTTTTTT.